Given below is one T cell receptor beta chain in context. The sample holds a few counts of this clone. What this receptor recognizes is not known. No clone much larger than this one lies a single base away; base qualities are absent. The data were obtained in a study of beta chain features in type 1 diabetes (dated by TCRdb to between 2017 and 2018). For the wider study: Patients and healthy donors did not differ in mean age, gender distribution, total cell number or subset yield. Whereas all 28 donors provided naive and central memory subsets, regulatory and stem cell-like memory subsets were isolated from just 8 patients and roughly 8 healthy donors. The study compared the TCRB repertoires of sorted circulating CD4+ T cell subsets in recently diagnosed type 1 diabetes patients with those in matched healthy donors. Across all samples, almost 110 million sorted cells were examined, and cell number per subset correlated strongly with RNA yield. General findings and caveats noted by the study authors: HLA sub-analyses involved small numbers of individuals, so any influence of HLA type on TCRB rearrangement remained unresolved. At VDJ recombination sites, type 1 diabetes patients had fewer insertions and more deleted nucleotides, which implies abnormalities in thymic rearrangement. A moderate but significant shortening of TCRB CDR3 length was observed in type 1 diabetes patients in all four CD4+ subsets. PCR might favor shorter templates, but patient and control samples were amplified and corrected together, so any skew would affect both groups equally. The naive, central memory and regulatory TCRB repertoires appeared to resemble one another more closely among patients than among healthy donors. Because cDNA was sequenced instead of genomic DNA, activated cells with high expression could be over-represented, although the groups did not differ in activation or CD3 levels.

Each donor gave one peripheral blood draw, averaging roughly 120 mL, which was collected into heparinised tubes. A BD FACSAria II and a panel including CD45RO, CCR7, CD25, CD127, CD95 and CD27 were used to sort naive, central memory, regulatory and stem cell-like memory CD4+ T cells. All sorted populations exceeded 95% purity. Right away, PBMCs were isolated by Lymphoprep density gradient centrifugation and were stained directly, with no culture step. Samples were stained and sorted in pairs, with one healthy donor and one patient per experiment, so that batch effects were minimized. The entire isolated RNA was reverse transcribed using the High Capacity cDNA Reverse Transcription Kit, and thus expressed TCRB transcripts were sequenced. Deep immunoSEQ sequencing was performed on naive, central memory and regulatory T cell samples, with an average of roughly 4 million total reads per sample. Sorted cells were lysed in RLT buffer, and RNA was extracted using DNase-treated RNeasy Micro or Mini kits according to cell number. To prevent cross-contamination, each cell subset was processed individually, whereas patient and healthy donor samples were processed jointly. The immunoSEQ multiplex PCR was used to amplify TCRB sequences from cDNA, yielding 87-bp fragments that span the CDR3 region. Sequencing of the amplicons was performed on the Illumina HiSeq platform. The authors' analysis ran thus. PCR bias was computationally corrected using synthetic template baselines, reads within Hamming distance 2 were collapsed, and singletons that could not be merged were discarded. Reads were aligned to IMGT to assign V, D and J genes, CDR3 length, and insertions or deletions at six rearrangement sites. Within each subset, clonotype counts were normalized to sorted cell number, after which true diversity and Gini coefficients were computed with the tcR R package. The overlap coefficient, calculated on TCRB nucleotide sequences, was used to quantify repertoire sharing. The source is immuneACCESS, and TCRdb retained only in-frame sequences with V and J called. Part of the clones is not carried over; for the studies checked, unresolved V genes explain less than half of this, and the remainder is unexplained. That table furnishes V, J and clone size, whereas the DNA furnished D and trimming. The sample includes about 180,000 clones, with approximately 7.8% observed a single time. Clones ranked in the top ten supply approximately 1% of the sample.

The sample comprised central memory CD4+ T cells from blood. The receptor comes from a woman in her thirties or forties with type 1 diabetes.

The DNA sequence follows: TGTGCCAGCAGTGGACGCTTCCTTGCAGGGGGCGCGGACAATGAGCAGTTCTTC. The encoded protein is CASSGRFLAGGADNEQFF. This chain is built from TRBV6-1 and TRBJ2-1; 8 central bases correspond to TRBD1. The CDR3 goes from the cysteine to the phenylalanine over 18 residues. Only CDR3 DNA remains: 54 bases, in frame from the first base. Unmatched junction bases come to 16, with V trimmed by 4 bases and J by 5 bases. CDR1 and CDR2 are drawn from the germline V gene: MNHNS, SASEGT.